The clone carrying this TCR beta chain was recorded at least ten times. What it binds is not known. The record originates from a study of molecular identifiers for immune sequencing clone quantification. Study-level findings and limits: Clones of above 20 RNA copies carried over 99% of effector molecules; in naive cells they carried under 1%. One cell's worth of spiked Jurkat TCR RNA was reportedly detectable among 970,000 or so naive cells.

Trimming took 3 bases from V and 2 from J, leaving 11 bases between them. Germline V gives CDR1 SEHNR, CDR2 FQNEAQ (reference sequence). The length of the CDR3 is 14 residues. The authors built bulk TCR libraries by previously described methods with listed TCR primers. TCRdb re-called the PCR reads through MiXCR, storing one row per CDR3 protein. The sample consists of 600,000 to 650,000 distinct CDR3 sequences, approximately 20% of them appearing once. The chain employs TRBV7-9 and TRBJ2-7; the D is unclear. The clonotype originates from a human donor in good health. Some libraries in this study had Jurkat cell RNA spiked in. Sequencing was performed on naive CD8+ T cells from blood, with Jurkat cell RNA spiked in. Subset indicated: FACS-sorted CD8+CD4-CCR7+CD45RA+ naive T cells. CDR3 coding DNA: TGTGCCAGCAGCTTCAGCCTGGGTGCCTACGAGCAGTACTTC. It yields the protein CASSFSLGAYEQYF.